Below are 9 T cell receptor beta chains sequenced from a single sample in a study of post-analysis software for immune sequencing data. Study observations and caveats: Compared with controls, patients had more of 4 to 6 TRBV segments, including TRBV5-6, TRBV5-1 and TRBV20-1.

Presence of unique molecular identifiers characterized the TCR beta cDNA libraries. Using its own MiXCR run on the PCR reads, TCRdb lists one record per CDR3 protein. The sample records about 540,000 distinct CDR3 sequences, roughly 34% being singletons. No antigen has been assigned to these receptors. The sequenced material came from blood. The receptor source for this set is a girl under 18 with multiple sclerosis.

The chain employs TRBV3-1 and TRBJ2-5; TRBD2 aligns across 8 bases. The V gene end was trimmed by 4 bases and the J gene end by 3 bases; junction bases not matched to a gene: 13. Germline-derived CDR1 and CDR2 are LGHDT and YNNKEL (reference sequence). CDR3 length equals 17 residues. The CDR3 nucleotides are TGTGCCAGCAGCCGCTCTACCGGGACTAGGGCAAAAGAGACCCAGTACTTC. It translates to CASSRSTGTRAKETQYF.

The rearrangement uses TRBV25-1 and TRBJ1-4; D call uncertain. CDR3 length: 16 residues. The V end lost 4 bases, the J end lost 5 bases, and 17 bases lay between the germline ends. Germline CDR1 and CDR2: MGHDK and SYGVNS. CDR3 coding DNA: TGTGCCAGCAGTGTATTACCCGGCCTGGTGAATGAAAAACTGTTTTTT. Protein sequence: CASSVLPGLVNEKLFF.

The chain is built from TRBV6-1 and TRBJ1-6; 7 bases match TRBD1. The CDR3 consists of 16 residues. Germline CDR1 reads MNHNS; CDR2 reads SASEGT. The junction had 5 bases not matched to a gene; V was cut back by 2 bases and J by 4 bases. This CDR3 is CASSEYDREYNSPLHF. The CDR3 region has the DNA TGTGCCAGCAGTGAATACGACAGGGAGTATAATTCACCCCTCCACTTT.

CDR3 coding DNA: TGCAGTGCTAGAGATGGTCTGAAGAACTATGGCTACACCTTC. Protein sequence: CSARDGLKNYGYTF. The gene calls are TRBV20-1 and TRBJ1-2, with D hard to call. Germline lookup yields CDR1 DFQATT and CDR2 SNEGSKA (reference sequence). V dropped 0 bases and J dropped 2 bases, with 10 bases sitting between them. CDR3 length: 14 residues.

CDR3: CASSFDSPNYGYTF. The CDR3 bases are TGCGCCAGCAGTTTCGACAGCCCTAACTATGGCTACACCTTC. This chain links TRBV5-1 with TRBJ1-2; tentatively, D is TRBD1 (5 bases). Per the germline V gene, CDR1 is SGHRS and CDR2 is YFSETQ. Between the trimmed V and J ends, which lost 5 bases and 0 bases, there was a span of 11 bases. CDR3 length equals 14 residues.

The chain recombines TRBV6-2 or TRBV6-3 with TRBJ2-3, with a weak D call TRBD2 (6 bases). The CDR3 is 14 residues long. V shed 7 bases and J shed 2 bases, with 13 bases lying between them. Germline V lookup: CDR1 MNHEY, CDR2 SVGEGT. CDR3 protein: CASKTSRDTDTQYF. The CDR3 region has the DNA TGTGCCAGCAAGACTAGTAGGGACACAGATACGCAGTATTTT.

The V gene is TRBV18, the J gene TRBJ2-1; 11 bases are a match to TRBD1. Losses at the gene ends were 3 bases for V and 8 bases for J; bases not matched to a gene: 3. The CDR3 sequence is 14 residues long. The V gene's germline CDR1 is KGHSH and CDR2 LQKENI. CDR3 bases: TGTGCCAGCTCACCGGGACAGGGGGGCCATGAGCAGTTCTTC. Amino acid sequence: CASSPGQGGHEQFF.

This clonotype was seen a handful of times. CDR3 loop: CASSFVTGDTQYF. The DNA of the CDR3 is TGTGCCAGCAGCTTTGTGACCGGAGATACGCAGTATTTT. This chain joins TRBV7-2 and TRBJ2-3; D remains ambiguous. V was clipped by 3 bases and J by 5 bases, with 9 bases between them. This CDR3 has 13 residues. CDR1 is SGHTA, CDR2 FQGNSA, per germline.

The rearrangement links TRBV20-1 to TRBJ2-7; D uncertain. The DNA end lines up better with TRBJ2-5; the J call may be wrong. The length of the CDR3 is 10 residues. CDR1 DFQATT and CDR2 SNEGSKA come from the germline V gene (reference sequence). The chain's CDR3 is CRAGLETQYF. CDR3 DNA sequence: TGCAGGGCTGGCTTAGAGACCCAGTACTTC.